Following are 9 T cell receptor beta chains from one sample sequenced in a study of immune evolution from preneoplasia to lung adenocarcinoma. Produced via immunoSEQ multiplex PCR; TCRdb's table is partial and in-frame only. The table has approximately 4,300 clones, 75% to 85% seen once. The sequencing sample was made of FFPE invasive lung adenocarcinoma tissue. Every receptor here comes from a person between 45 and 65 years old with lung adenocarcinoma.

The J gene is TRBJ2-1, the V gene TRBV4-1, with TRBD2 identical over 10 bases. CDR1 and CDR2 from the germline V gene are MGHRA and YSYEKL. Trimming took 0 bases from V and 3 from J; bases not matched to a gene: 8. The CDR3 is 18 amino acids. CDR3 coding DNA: TGCGCCAGCAGCCAAGATTCCCCGACTAGCGGGTACTACAATGAGCAGTTCTTC. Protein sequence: CASSQDSPTSGYYNEQFF.

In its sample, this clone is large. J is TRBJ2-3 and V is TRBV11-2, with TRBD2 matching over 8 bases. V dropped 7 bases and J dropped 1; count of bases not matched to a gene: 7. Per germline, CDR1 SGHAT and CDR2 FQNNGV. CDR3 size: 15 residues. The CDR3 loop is CASTYAGGGTDTQYF. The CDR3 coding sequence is TGTGCCAGCACGTATGCGGGAGGAGGCACAGATACGCAGTATTTT.

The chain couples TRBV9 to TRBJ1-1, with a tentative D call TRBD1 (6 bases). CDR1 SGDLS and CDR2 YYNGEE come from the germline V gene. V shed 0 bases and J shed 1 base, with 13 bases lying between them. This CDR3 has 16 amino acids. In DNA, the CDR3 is TGTGCCAGCAGCGTAGTGGCAGGGGTTCAGAACACTGAAGCTTTCTTT. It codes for CASSVVAGVQNTEAFF.

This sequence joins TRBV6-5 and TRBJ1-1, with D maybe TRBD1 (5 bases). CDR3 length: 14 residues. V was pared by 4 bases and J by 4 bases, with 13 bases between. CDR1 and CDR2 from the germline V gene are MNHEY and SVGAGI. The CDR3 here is CASSFRGQGTEAFF. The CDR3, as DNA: TGTGCCAGCAGTTTTCGAGGGCAGGGCACTGAAGCTTTCTTT.

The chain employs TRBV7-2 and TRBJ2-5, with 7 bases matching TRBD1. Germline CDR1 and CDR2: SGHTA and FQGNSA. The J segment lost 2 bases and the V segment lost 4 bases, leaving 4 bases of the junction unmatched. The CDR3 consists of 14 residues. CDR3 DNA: TGTGCCAGCAGCTACAGGGGTGGGCAAGAGACCCAGTACTTC. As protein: CASSYRGGQETQYF. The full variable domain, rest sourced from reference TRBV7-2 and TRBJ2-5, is GAGVSQSPSNKVTEKGKDVELRCDPISGHTALYWYRQSLGQGLEFLIYFQGNSAPDKSGLPSDRFSAERTGGSVSTLTIQRTQQEDSAVYLCASSYRGGQETQYFGPGTRLLVL.

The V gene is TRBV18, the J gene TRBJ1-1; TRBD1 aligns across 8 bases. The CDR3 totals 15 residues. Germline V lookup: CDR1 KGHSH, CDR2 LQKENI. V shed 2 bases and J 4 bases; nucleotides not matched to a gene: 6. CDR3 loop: CASSPRQGAGTEAFF. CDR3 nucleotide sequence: TGTGCCAGCTCACCAAGGCAGGGGGCTGGCACTGAAGCTTTCTTT.

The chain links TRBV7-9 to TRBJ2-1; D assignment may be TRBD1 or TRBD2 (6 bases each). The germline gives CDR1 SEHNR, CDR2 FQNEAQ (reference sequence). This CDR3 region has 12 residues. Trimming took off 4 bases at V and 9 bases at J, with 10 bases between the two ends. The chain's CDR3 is CASSSEGGEQFF. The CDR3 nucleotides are TGTGCCAGCAGCTCAGAGGGGGGTGAGCAGTTCTTC.

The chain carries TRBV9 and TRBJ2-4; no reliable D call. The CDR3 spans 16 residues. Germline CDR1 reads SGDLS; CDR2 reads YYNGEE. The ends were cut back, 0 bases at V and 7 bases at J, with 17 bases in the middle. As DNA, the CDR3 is TGTGCCAGCAGCGTAGAAGGCGACTCAGTGCGTAACATTCAGTACTTC. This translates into CASSVEGDSVRNIQYF.

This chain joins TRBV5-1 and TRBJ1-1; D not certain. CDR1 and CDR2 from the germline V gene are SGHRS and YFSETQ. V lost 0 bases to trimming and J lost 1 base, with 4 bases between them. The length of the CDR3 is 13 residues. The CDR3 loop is CASSLVANTEAFF. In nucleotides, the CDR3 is TGCGCCAGCAGCTTGGTGGCGAACACTGAAGCTTTCTTT.